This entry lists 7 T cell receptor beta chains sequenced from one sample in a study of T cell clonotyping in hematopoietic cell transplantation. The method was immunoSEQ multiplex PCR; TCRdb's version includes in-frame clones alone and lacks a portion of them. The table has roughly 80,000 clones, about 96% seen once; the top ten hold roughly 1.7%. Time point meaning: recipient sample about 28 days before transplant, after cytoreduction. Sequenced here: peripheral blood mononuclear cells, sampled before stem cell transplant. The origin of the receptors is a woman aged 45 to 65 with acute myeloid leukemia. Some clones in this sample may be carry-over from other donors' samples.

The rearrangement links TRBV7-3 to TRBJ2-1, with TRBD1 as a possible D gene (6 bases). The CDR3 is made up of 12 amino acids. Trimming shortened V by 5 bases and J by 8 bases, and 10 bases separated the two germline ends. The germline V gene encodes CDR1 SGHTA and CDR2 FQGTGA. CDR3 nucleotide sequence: TGTGCCAGCAGCCTACAGGGCCATGAGCAGTTCTTC. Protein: CASSLQGHEQFF.

The DNA of the CDR3 is TGTGCCACCAAACTCGGGGGGGCAACAGATACGCAGTATTTT. Translation: CATKLGGATDTQYF. The chain couples TRBV6-1 to TRBJ2-3, with 8 bases fitting TRBD2. The V and J ends lost 10 bases and 3 bases, in that order; junction bases with no gene match: 9. The CDR3 sequence is 14 residues long. Germline values: CDR1 MNHNS, CDR2 SASEGT.

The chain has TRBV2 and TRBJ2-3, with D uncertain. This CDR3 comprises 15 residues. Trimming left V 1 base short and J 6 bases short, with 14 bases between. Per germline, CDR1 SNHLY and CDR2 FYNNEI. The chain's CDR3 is CASSEEETSLDTQYF. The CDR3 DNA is TGTGCCAGCAGTGAAGAAGAGACTTCGTTGGATACGCAGTATTTT. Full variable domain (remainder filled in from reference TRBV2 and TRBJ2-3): EPEVTQTPSHQVTQMGQEVILRCVPISNHLYFYWYRQILGQKVEFLVSFYNNEISEKSEIFDDQFSVERPDGSNFTLKIRSTKLEDSAMYFCASSEEETSLDTQYFGPGTRLTVL.

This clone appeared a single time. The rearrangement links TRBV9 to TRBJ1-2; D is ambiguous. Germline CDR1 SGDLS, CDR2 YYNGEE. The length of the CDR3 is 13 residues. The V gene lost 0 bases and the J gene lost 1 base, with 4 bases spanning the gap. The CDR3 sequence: CASSVDLNYGYTF. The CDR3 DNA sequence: TGTGCCAGCAGCGTAGATCTTAACTATGGCTACACCTTC.

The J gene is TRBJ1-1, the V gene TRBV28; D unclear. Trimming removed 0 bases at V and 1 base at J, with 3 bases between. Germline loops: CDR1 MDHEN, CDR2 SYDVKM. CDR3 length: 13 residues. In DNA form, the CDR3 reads TGTGCCAGCAGTTTATGGGGGAACACTGAAGCTTTCTTT. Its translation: CASSLWGNTEAFF.

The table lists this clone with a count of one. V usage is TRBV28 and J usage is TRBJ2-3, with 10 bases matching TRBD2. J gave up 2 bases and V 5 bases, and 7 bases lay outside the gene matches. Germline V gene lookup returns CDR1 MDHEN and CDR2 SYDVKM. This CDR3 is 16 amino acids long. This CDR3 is CASSPSTSGTTDTQYF. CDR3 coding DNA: TGTGCCAGCAGTCCCTCAACTAGCGGGACCACAGATACGCAGTATTTT. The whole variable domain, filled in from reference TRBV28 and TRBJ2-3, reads DVKVTQSSRYLVKRTGEKVFLECVQDMDHENMFWYRQDPGLGLRLIYFSYDVKMKEKGDIPEGYSVSREKKERFSLILESASTNQTSMYLCASSPSTSGTTDTQYFGPGTRLTVL.

The CDR3 is CASTLSEGFEAFF. CDR3 coding DNA: TGTGCCAGCACCCTCTCGGAAGGGTTTGAAGCTTTCTTT. The rearrangement joins TRBV6-1 to TRBJ1-1; unclear D gene. V was trimmed by 7 bases and J by 7 bases, leaving 16 bases between them. The CDR3 sequence is 13 residues long. Germline V CDR1 and CDR2: MNHNS, SASEGT.